One sample yielded the 9 T cell receptor beta chains listed below, sequenced in a study of CD8 T cells in Susac syndrome. When the RNA was reverse transcribed, random hexamers were used with an input of about 0.45 to 1 ug. TCRdb recomputed calls from the immunoSEQ multiplex PCR reads with MiXCR, one row per CDR3 protein. The repertoire holds tens of thousands of distinct CDR3 sequences, with about 93% as singletons. The sequenced material came from CD8+ T cells from PBMCs. These receptors were collected from a human donor in good health.

The chain couples TRBV2 to TRBJ1-1; possible D gene TRBD1, 5 bases. The length of the CDR3 is 17 residues. V gave up 7 bases and J gave up 1 base, with 22 bases separating them. Germline loops: CDR1 SNHLY, CDR2 FYNNEI. CDR3 sequence (DNA): TGTGCCAGCAACCCGACAGACCTGGTGTTTGGGAACACTGAAGCTTTCTTT. Translating gives CASNPTDLVFGNTEAFF. Based on the CDR3 plus reference TRBV2 and TRBJ1-1, the full variable domain is EPEVTQTPSHQVTQMGQEVILRCVPISNHLYFYWYRQILGQKVEFLVSFYNNEISEKSEIFDDQFSVERPDGSNFTLKIRSTKLEDSAMYFCASNPTDLVFGNTEAFFGQGTRLTVV.

The gene calls are TRBV27 and TRBJ2-5, with 10 bases that match TRBD1. The junction had 9 bases not matched to a gene; V was cut back by 6 bases and J by 5 bases. Germline V gives CDR1 MNHEY, CDR2 SMNVEV (reference sequence). The CDR3 runs 15 residues. The CDR3 region is CASRPRDRGTETQYF. CDR3 nucleotides: TGTGCCAGCAGACCTCGGGACAGGGGTACGGAGACCCAGTACTTC.

V gene TRBV15 combines with J gene TRBJ2-3, with unresolved D. The length of the CDR3 is 13 residues. The germline CDR1 and CDR2 sequences are LNHNV and YYDKDF (reference sequence). V gave up 3 bases and J gave up 2 bases, with 6 bases separating them. CDR3 nucleotide sequence: TGTGCCACCAGCAGGAGATCCACAGATACGCAGTATTTT. Its translation: CATSRRSTDTQYF.

This sequence joins TRBV11-2 and TRBJ2-1, with 7 bases that match TRBD2. J was trimmed by 8 bases and V by 1 base; bases with no gene match: 5. Looked up from germline, CDR1 is SGHAT and CDR2 is FQNNGV. This CDR3 is built from 14 residues. CDR3 nucleotide sequence: TGTGCCAGCAGCTTAGTTAGCGGGCGGTATGAGCAGTTCTTC. This gives the protein CASSLVSGRYEQFF.

The V and J genes are TRBV5-8 and TRBJ2-5; TRBD1 is a possible D gene (5 bases). Per the germline V gene, CDR1 is SGHTS and CDR2 is YDEGEE. The CDR3 spans 15 residues. The V end was cut by 0 bases, the J end by 1 base, with 10 bases between. As DNA, the CDR3 is TGTGCCAGCAGCTTGGGACAGCTAATCCAAGAGACCCAGTACTTC. Its translation is CASSLGQLIQETQYF.

The rearrangement joins TRBV20-1 to TRBJ2-7; TRBD2 is a possible D gene (5 bases). The germline V and J ends were trimmed by 1 base and 5 bases, with 21 bases remaining between them. Per germline, CDR1 DFQATT and CDR2 SNEGSKA (reference sequence). The CDR3 loop spans 16 amino acids. The DNA of the CDR3 is TGCAGTGCTAGAGTTCCCTCTCCGGGGTCAGTGCACGAGCAGTACGTC. This sequence encodes CSARVPSPGSVHEQYV.

The chain uses TRBV15 and TRBJ1-2; the match to TRBD1 covers 8 bases. CDR3 length: 16 residues. Germline V gives CDR1 LNHNV, CDR2 YYDKDF (reference sequence). The V and J ends lost 4 bases and 2 bases, in that order; junction bases with no gene match: 9. CDR3 in DNA: TGTGCCACCAGCAACGTGCGGACAGGGCAGAACTATGGCTACACCTTC. The encoded protein is CATSNVRTGQNYGYTF.

This chain links TRBV7-9 with TRBJ1-1, with 7 bases aligning to TRBD1. Unmatched junction bases numbered 5, after V lost 3 bases and J lost 1 base. This CDR3 region has 15 residues. CDR1 and CDR2 from the germline V gene are SEHNR and FQNEAQ (reference sequence). The DNA for the CDR3 is TGTGCCAGCAGCTTTACAGGGACAGAGAACACTGAAGCTTTCTTT. Translated: CASSFTGTENTEAFF. Full variable domain (missing parts from reference TRBV7-9 and TRBJ1-1): DTGVSQNPRHKITKRGQNVTFRCDPISEHNRLYWYRQTLGQGPEFLTYFQNEAQLEKSRLLSDRFSAERPKGSFSTLEIQRTEQGDSAMYLCASSFTGTENTEAFFGQGTRLTVV.

The chain employs TRBV20-1 and TRBJ2-7, with a possible D match to TRBD1 (5 bases). Germline lookup yields CDR1 DFQATT and CDR2 SNEGSKA (reference sequence). Trimming cost V 1 base and J 0 bases, with 16 bases left between them. This CDR3 is built from 16 residues. The CDR3 region is CSARGSGWDGSYEQYV. The CDR3, as DNA: TGCAGTGCTAGAGGCTCAGGGTGGGATGGCTCCTACGAGCAGTACGTC.